Each of the 10 T cell receptor beta chains below was sequenced from the same sample in a study of vaccination effects on CD4 cells after COVID-19. Peptide-pool stimulation followed by sequencing identified expanded antigen-specific CD4+ clonotypes in the ViraFEST assay. Cells that had been cultured for roughly 9 days were the source of isolated CD4+ T cells. Vaccinated participants had no history of SARS-CoV-2 infection and tested negative for nucleocapsid antibodies. Some clones are missing from TCRdb's copy, which holds only in-frame ones; the method was immunoSEQ multiplex PCR. The sample has 37,000 or so clones; less than 70% are singletons. No antigen is known for these receptors. The input for sequencing was CD4+ T cells from PBMCs cultured with HCoV-OC43 spike peptides, taken before COVID-19 vaccination. As for subset: HCoV-OC43 spike overlapping peptide pool stimulation. These receptors originate from a human donor who received a COVID-19 vaccine.

The chain combines TRBV5-1 with TRBJ2-5, with D possibly matching TRBD2 (6 bases). In germline, CDR1 is SGHRS, CDR2 YFSETQ. V was clipped by 3 bases and J by 7 bases, with 10 bases between them. The CDR3 has 12 residues. CDR3 in DNA: TGCGCCAGCAGCTCCGAAGCGGGGACCCAGTACTTC. Translating gives CASSSEAGTQYF. Full variable domain (outside the CDR3, taken from reference TRBV5-1 and TRBJ2-5): KAGVTQTPRYLIKTRGQQVTLSCSPISGHRSVSWYQQTPGQGLQFLFEYFSETQRNKGNFPGRFSGRQFSNSRSEMNVSTLELGDSALYLCASSSEAGTQYFGPGTRLLVL.

The rearrangement links TRBV27 to TRBJ2-3; possible D gene TRBD1, 5 bases. The V end lost 4 bases, the J end lost 6 bases, and 11 bases lay between the germline ends. The CDR3 totals 13 residues. Per germline, CDR1 MNHEY and CDR2 SMNVEV (reference sequence). This chain's CDR3 is CASSSGRKDTQYF. As DNA, the CDR3 is TGTGCCAGCAGTTCAGGGCGAAAGGATACGCAGTATTTT.

The chain combines TRBV2 with TRBJ2-7; tentative D call: TRBD2 (6 bases). The CDR3 loop spans 15 amino acids. V lost 6 bases and J 3 bases, leaving 18 bases between the germline ends. Looked up from germline, CDR1 is SNHLY and CDR2 is FYNNEI. CDR3 protein: CASRDLPGLSYEQYF. The CDR3 bases are TGTGCCAGCAGAGACCTACCGGGACTGAGCTACGAGCAGTACTTC.

This clone was detected only a few times. The chain combines TRBV19 with TRBJ1-2, with D possibly TRBD1 on 5 matching bases. Between the trimmed V and J ends, which lost 5 bases and 1 base, there was a span of 11 bases. This CDR3 region has 14 residues. Germline values: CDR1 LNHDA, CDR2 SQIVND (reference sequence). The chain's CDR3 is CASSPQTVNYGYTF. In DNA form, the CDR3 reads TGTGCCAGTAGTCCCCAGACAGTTAACTATGGCTACACCTTC.

This clone was seen a few times. The DNA of the CDR3 is TGCGCCAGCAGTGACGGTGGCTACGAGCAGTACTTC. Translation: CASSDGGYEQYF. The genes are TRBV10-1 and TRBJ2-7, with unresolved D. The CDR3 sequence is 12 residues long. Germline CDR1 and CDR2: WNHNN and SYGVQD (reference sequence). Trimming removed 3 bases at V and 3 bases at J, with 6 bases between.

This clone was seen a handful of times. The genes are TRBV5-4 and TRBJ1-2, with 9 positions matching TRBD1. The CDR3 runs to 14 residues. The V segment lost 2 bases and the J segment 4 bases; nucleotides outside the gene matches: 3. CDR1 and CDR2 (germline): SGHNT, YYREEE (reference sequence). CDR3: CASSLQGASYGYTF. The CDR3, as DNA: TGTGCCAGCAGCTTACAGGGGGCGAGCTATGGCTACACCTTC.

This clone turned up a few times. V gene TRBV12-3 or TRBV12-4 combines with J gene TRBJ2-7; the D is unclear. The CDR3 has 11 residues. Trimming left V 1 base short and J 6 bases short, with 4 bases between. CDR3 nucleotides: TGTGCCAGCAGTTTAGGCGGCGAGCAGTACTTC. Its translation is CASSLGGEQYF.

V usage is TRBV4-1 and J usage is TRBJ2-6; 7 bases are shared with TRBD2. From germline, CDR1 is MGHRA and CDR2 YSYEKL. This CDR3 contains 17 residues. V lost 0 bases to trimming and J lost 2 bases; unmatched junction nucleotides: 4. The CDR3 DNA reads as TGCGCCAGCAGCCAAGAGGGACTATCCCCTGGGGCCAACGTCCTGACTTTC. Translation: CASSQEGLSPGANVLTF.

The chain recombines TRBV4-1 with TRBJ1-1; D uncertain. V lost 5 bases, J lost 5 bases, and 18 bases lay in between. The CDR3 consists of 15 residues. CDR1 MGHRA and CDR2 YSYEKL come from the germline V gene. CDR3 residues: CASSWEGTAGTEAFF. CDR3 sequence (DNA): TGCGCCAGCAGCTGGGAGGGAACAGCAGGTACTGAAGCTTTCTTT.

The CDR3 nucleotides are TGTGCCAGTAGACAAGAGGCTAGTACAGATACGCAGTATTTT. Residues: CASRQEASTDTQYF. The chain is built from TRBV19 and TRBJ2-3; no clear D gene. The V end lost 6 bases, the J end lost 3 bases, and 13 bases lay between the germline ends. Per germline, CDR1 LNHDA and CDR2 SQIVND (reference sequence). The CDR3 is 14 amino acids. The whole variable domain, filled in from reference TRBV19 and TRBJ2-3, reads DGGITQSPKYLFRKEGQNVTLSCEQNLNHDAMYWYRQDPGQGLRLIYYSQIVNDFQKGDIAEGYSVSREKKESFPLTVTSAQKNPTAFYLCASRQEASTDTQYFGPGTRLTVL.